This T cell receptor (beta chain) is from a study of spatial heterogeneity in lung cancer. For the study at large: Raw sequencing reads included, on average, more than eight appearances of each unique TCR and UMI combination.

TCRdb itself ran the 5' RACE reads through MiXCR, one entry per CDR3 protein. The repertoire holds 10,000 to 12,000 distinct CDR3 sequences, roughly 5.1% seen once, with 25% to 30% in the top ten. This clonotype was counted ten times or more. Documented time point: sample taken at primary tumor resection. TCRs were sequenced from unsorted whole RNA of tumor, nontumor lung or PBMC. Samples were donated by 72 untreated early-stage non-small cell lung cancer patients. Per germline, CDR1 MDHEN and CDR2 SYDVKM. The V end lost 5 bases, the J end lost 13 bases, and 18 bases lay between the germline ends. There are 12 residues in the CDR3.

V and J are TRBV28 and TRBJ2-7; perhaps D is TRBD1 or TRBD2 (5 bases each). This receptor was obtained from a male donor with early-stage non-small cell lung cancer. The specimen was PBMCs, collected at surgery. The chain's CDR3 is CASSMGRLRAYF. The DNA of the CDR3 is TGTGCCAGCAGTATGGGACGACTACGAGCCTACTTC.